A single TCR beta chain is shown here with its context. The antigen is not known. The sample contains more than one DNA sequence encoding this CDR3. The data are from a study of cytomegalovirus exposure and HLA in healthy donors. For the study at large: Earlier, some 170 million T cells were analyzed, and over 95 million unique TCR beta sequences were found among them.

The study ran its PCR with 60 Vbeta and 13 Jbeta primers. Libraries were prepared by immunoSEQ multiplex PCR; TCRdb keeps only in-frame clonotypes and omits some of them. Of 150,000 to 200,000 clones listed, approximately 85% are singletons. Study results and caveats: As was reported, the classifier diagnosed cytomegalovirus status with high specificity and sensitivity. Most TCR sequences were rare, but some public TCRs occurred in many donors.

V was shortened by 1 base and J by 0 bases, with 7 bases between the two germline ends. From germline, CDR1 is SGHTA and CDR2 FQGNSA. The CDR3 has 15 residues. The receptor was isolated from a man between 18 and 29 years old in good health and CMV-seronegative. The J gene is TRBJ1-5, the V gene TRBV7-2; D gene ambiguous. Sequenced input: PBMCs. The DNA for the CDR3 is TGTGCCAGCAGCTTAGGAGGCAGTAGCAATCAGCCCCAGCATTTT. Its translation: CASSLGGSSNQPQHF. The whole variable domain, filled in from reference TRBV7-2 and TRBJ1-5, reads GAGVSQSPSNKVTEKGKDVELRCDPISGHTALYWYRQSLGQGLEFLIYFQGNSAPDKSGLPSDRFSAERTGGSVSTLTIQRTQQEDSAVYLCASSLGGSSNQPQHFGDGTRLSIL.